The T cell receptor beta chain described here comes from a study of blood T cell repertoires in COVID-19. Across the study: Collection of acute and convalescent COVID-19 samples took place in the United States, Italy and Spain.

Authors' processing steps: How many nucleated cells were present was estimated from reference gene primer amplification. Libraries were prepared by immunoSEQ multiplex PCR; TCRdb keeps only in-frame clonotypes and omits some of them. The V and J calls and clone size are taken from that table; D and trimming were inferred from the DNA. The profile covers over 150,000 clones, with around nine tenths appearing a single time and about 0.6% taken by the ten largest. There are 14 residues in the CDR3. The trim removed 6 bases at V and 3 bases at J, leaving 8 bases unmatched. Germline-derived CDR1 and CDR2 are SGHTA and FQGTGA.

The chain recombines TRBV7-3 with TRBJ2-7; 7 bases map to TRBD2. Sequencing was carried out using peripheral blood. The TCR comes from a man aged 55-75 years with COVID-19, enrolled during active disease. The DNA for the CDR3 is TGTGCCAGCAGTATGACTAGCCCGAACTACGAGCAGTACTTC. Amino acid sequence: CASSMTSPNYEQYF.